The 31 T cell receptor beta chains below were found in one sample sequenced in a study of blood T cells in healthy people across ages. With a J-beta primer mix and a sample-barcoded 5' primer, a second PCR ran about 6 to 11 cycles. One entry per CDR3 protein, called by TCRdb with MiXCR from the 5' RACE reads. The sample records around 1,600,000 distinct CDR3 sequences, approximately 42% being singletons. Sequenced input: blood. These receptor sequences come from a woman between 18 and 30 years old in good health.

The CDR3 loop is CASSYNGGQPQHF. As DNA, the CDR3 is TGTGCCAGCAGTTATAATGGGGGGCAGCCCCAGCATTTT. The V gene is TRBV6-2 or TRBV6-3, the J gene TRBJ1-5, with D possibly matching TRBD1 (5 bases). This CDR3 region has 13 residues. Trimming took 3 bases from V and 7 from J, leaving 10 bases between them. CDR1 MNHEY and CDR2 SVGEGT come from the germline V gene.

This chain links TRBV28 with TRBJ1-1, with D unresolved. Germline CDR1 MDHEN, CDR2 SYDVKM. The CDR3 contains 13 residues. V was clipped by 3 bases and J by 2 bases, with 7 bases between them. In nucleotides, the CDR3 is TGTGCCAGCAGTTTTACAGATAACACTGAAGCTTTCTTT. This sequence encodes CASSFTDNTEAFF.

The chain carries TRBV28 and TRBJ2-2; 8 bases line up with TRBD1. In germline, CDR1 is MDHEN, CDR2 SYDVKM. The CDR3 is 15 residues long. V gave up 3 bases and J gave up 7 bases; unmatched junction bases: 7. The CDR3 protein is CASSFLTGEVGELFF. CDR3 coding DNA: TGTGCCAGCAGTTTCTTGACAGGGGAAGTCGGGGAGCTGTTTTTT.

Comments on this clonotype: A junction boundary mismatches the germline segment, possibly from a read error. This sequence joins TRBV4-1 and TRBJ1-2; no clear D gene. CDR1 is MGHRA, CDR2 YSYEKL, per germline. The CDR3 consists of 13 residues. The CDR3 DNA sequence: TGCGCCACCAGCCAAGGAGGGAACTATGGCTACACCTTC. Its protein is CATSQGGNYGYTF.

V usage is TRBV9 and J usage is TRBJ1-4; D is ambiguous. This CDR3 is built from 13 residues. Germline CDR1 and CDR2: SGDLS and YYNGEE. V dropped 4 bases and J dropped 6 bases, with 10 bases sitting between them. CDR3 region: CASSPEFDEKLFF. The CDR3 nucleotides read TGTGCCAGCAGCCCAGAGTTCGATGAAAAACTGTTTTTT.

The chain carries TRBV9 and TRBJ2-1; 9 positions agree with TRBD2. The CDR3 extends over 17 amino acids. V lost 0 bases and J lost 4; bases outside the gene matches: 8. In germline, CDR1 is SGDLS, CDR2 YYNGEE. CDR3 region: CASSVARGGTFYNEQFF. CDR3 in DNA: TGTGCCAGCAGCGTAGCGCGGGGGGGAACATTTTACAATGAGCAGTTCTTC.

This sequence joins TRBV29-1 and TRBJ2-1; maybe TRBD2 (6 bases). Germline-derived CDR1 and CDR2 are SQVTM and ANQGSEA. The V end was cut by 7 bases, the J end by 8 bases, with 9 bases between. This CDR3 comprises 10 residues. The CDR3 reads CSGGEDEQFF. CDR3 bases: TGCAGCGGCGGGGAGGATGAGCAGTTCTTC.

This clonotype was found a few times. V and J are TRBV20-1 and TRBJ1-1; no clear D gene. Trimming cost V 4 bases and J 5 bases, with 11 bases left between them. Germline V gene data show CDR1 as DFQATT and CDR2 as SNEGSKA (reference sequence). CDR3 length: 12 amino acids. The CDR3 nucleotides are TGCAGTGCTAAGGATTCTGAAACTGAAGCTTTCTTT. Amino acids: CSAKDSETEAFF.

This sequence joins TRBV2 and TRBJ2-3; 10 bases line up with TRBD2. This CDR3 spans 13 amino acids. The germline V gene encodes CDR1 SNHLY and CDR2 FYNNEI. The ends lost 11 bases at V and 3 bases at J; junction bases unmatched: 5. CDR3 residues: CAGGLASTDTQYF. The CDR3 region has the DNA TGTGCCGGGGGACTAGCGTCGACAGATACGCAGTATTTT.

The V and J genes are TRBV29-1 and TRBJ1-1; D ambiguous. Germline CDR1 SQVTM, CDR2 ANQGSEA. The CDR3 totals 12 residues. The germline V and J ends were trimmed by 8 bases and 1 base, with 11 bases remaining between them. The CDR3 here is CSSTEGNTEAFF. Written as DNA, the CDR3 is TGCAGCTCCACCGAGGGGAACACTGAAGCTTTCTTT.

This clonotype occurred a few times. This chain connects TRBV7-9 to TRBJ1-2, with a possible D match to TRBD1 (6 bases). There are 14 residues in the CDR3. Germline V gene sequence: CDR1 SEHNR, CDR2 FQNEAQ (reference sequence). The V end lost 6 bases, the J end lost 4 bases, and 15 bases lay between the germline ends. This chain's CDR3 is CASSKTGNFYGYTF. The CDR3 region has the DNA TGTGCCAGCAGTAAAACAGGGAATTTCTATGGCTACACCTTC. The variable domain in full, completed from reference TRBV7-9 and TRBJ1-2, reads DTGVSQNPRHKITKRGQNVTFRCDPISEHNRLYWYRQTLGQGPEFLTYFQNEAQLEKSRLLSDRFSAERPKGSFSTLEIQRTEQGDSAMYLCASSKTGNFYGYTFGSGTRLTVV.

This clonotype has more than one count but fewer than ten. The chain uses TRBV6-2 or TRBV6-3 and TRBJ1-2; D gene ambiguous. This CDR3 has 13 amino acids. Germline V CDR1 and CDR2: MNHEY, SVGEGT. Trimming took 5 bases from V and 4 from J, leaving 11 bases between them. The CDR3 loop reads CASSTDVRYGYTF. DNA for the CDR3: TGTGCCAGCAGTACCGACGTTCGCTATGGCTACACCTTC.

The chain combines TRBV7-3 with TRBJ2-7; 8 bases fit TRBD1. This CDR3 has 15 residues. Germline trimming cut 5 bases from V and 4 bases from J; bases unmatched to any gene: 10. Germline CDR1 is SGHTA and CDR2 is FQGTGA. The DNA for the CDR3 is TGTGCCAGCAGCATCTCCGGGACAGGTAGTTACGAGCAGTACTTC. Its protein product is CASSISGTGSYEQYF.

There are a few counts of this clonotype. This chain uses TRBV7-9 with TRBJ1-5; no clear D gene. The CDR3 has 14 residues. Trimming left V 3 bases short and J 3 bases short, with 9 bases between. Per the germline V gene, CDR1 is SEHNR and CDR2 is FQNEAQ (reference sequence). The CDR3, as DNA: TGTGCCAGCAGCTTTGGGGTTGCCAATCAGCCCCAGCATTTT. Protein product: CASSFGVANQPQHF. The full variable domain, its missing parts supplied by reference TRBV7-9 and TRBJ1-5, is DTGVSQNPRHKITKRGQNVTFRCDPISEHNRLYWYRQTLGQGPEFLTYFQNEAQLEKSRLLSDRFSAERPKGSFSTLEIQRTEQGDSAMYLCASSFGVANQPQHFGDGTRLSIL.

The chain recombines TRBV15 with TRBJ1-2; D is unresolved. The CDR3 runs to 12 residues. The germline V and J ends were trimmed by 1 base and 5 bases, with 5 bases remaining between them. The germline gives CDR1 LNHNV, CDR2 YYDKDF (reference sequence). The CDR3 nucleotides read TGTGCCACCAGCAGAGCCCTATATGGCTACACCTTC. Its protein is CATSRALYGYTF.

The chain uses TRBV6-5 and TRBJ2-3; the match to TRBD1 covers 9 bases. This CDR3 comprises 14 residues. CDR1 is MNHEY and CDR2 is SVGAGI in the germline V gene. J lost 5 bases, V lost 5 bases, and 5 bases had no gene match. CDR3 bases: TGTGCCAGCAGTATGGGACAGGGTCAAGATACGCAGTATTTT. It yields the protein CASSMGQGQDTQYF.

The CDR3 loop is CASREGQELFF. The DNA of the CDR3 is TGTGCCAGCAGGGAGGGACAGGAACTGTTTTTT. The V and J genes are TRBV28 and TRBJ1-4, with 8 bases matching TRBD1. The CDR3 extends over 11 amino acids. J gave up 12 bases and V 6 bases, and 3 bases lay outside the gene matches. In germline, CDR1 is MDHEN, CDR2 SYDVKM.

This clonotype was seen only a few times. The chain joins TRBV27 to TRBJ2-2, with 8 bases aligning to TRBD2. The V gene end was trimmed by 6 bases and the J gene end by 3 bases; junction bases not matched to a gene: 18. The CDR3 has 19 residues. Per germline, CDR1 MNHEY and CDR2 SMNVEV (reference sequence). The CDR3 loop reads CASSSKRSLAGWYTGELFF. CDR3 DNA sequence: TGTGCCAGCAGCTCCAAGAGAAGCTTAGCGGGATGGTACACCGGGGAGCTGTTTTTT.

J is TRBJ2-1 and V is TRBV4-3, with no clear D. The J call may not be correct, given that the DNA end is closer to TRBJ2-7. This CDR3 comprises 15 residues. Germline CDR1 and CDR2: LGHNA and YSLEER. CDR3 DNA sequence: TGCGCCAGCAGCCAAGACAGGAATTCCTACAATGAGCAGTACTTC. Translation gives CASSQDRNSYNEQYF.

The CDR3 DNA follows: TGTGCCAGCAGTGAAAGGGGGACAGGGGTTCGTTCACCCCTCCACTTT. Translating gives CASSERGTGVRSPLHF. This sequence joins TRBV2 and TRBJ1-6, with 10 bases identical to TRBD1. This CDR3 comprises 16 residues. V lost 2 bases and J lost 9; bases outside the gene matches: 7. Per the germline V gene, CDR1 is SNHLY and CDR2 is FYNNEI. Based on the CDR3 plus reference TRBV2 and TRBJ1-6, the full variable domain is EPEVTQTPSHQVTQMGQEVILRCVPISNHLYFYWYRQILGQKVEFLVSFYNNEISEKSEIFDDQFSVERPDGSNFTLKIRSTKLEDSAMYFCASSERGTGVRSPLHFGNGTRLTVT.

The chain combines TRBV29-1 with TRBJ2-5; 10 positions agree with TRBD1. Losses at the gene ends were 5 bases for V and 5 bases for J; bases not matched to a gene: 8. This CDR3 region has 14 residues. Germline CDR1 and CDR2: SQVTM and ANQGSEA. The CDR3: CSVKDRGREETQYF. For the CDR3, the DNA is TGCAGCGTTAAGGACAGGGGGAGGGAGGAGACCCAGTACTTC.

The rearrangement uses TRBV12-3 or TRBV12-4 and TRBJ2-4; 8 nucleotides line up with TRBD2. The J call may be incorrect, as the DNA end agrees better with TRBJ2-7. The length of the CDR3 is 18 residues. CDR3 residues: CASRVWVREDPINPEQYF. CDR3 DNA: TGTGCCAGCAGGGTCTGGGTGCGGGAGGACCCTATTAATCCCGAGCAGTACTTC.

This clonotype was observed a handful of times. The chain links TRBV20-1 to TRBJ2-7; D unclear. CDR1 is DFQATT, CDR2 SNEGSKA, per germline (reference sequence). Trimming took 5 bases from V and 0 from J, leaving 11 bases between them. This CDR3 contains 13 residues. The CDR3 sequence is CSAHTKASYEQYF. The DNA of the CDR3 is TGCAGTGCTCACACCAAGGCCTCCTACGAGCAGTACTTC.

The genes are TRBV6-5 and TRBJ1-2, with D tentatively TRBD1 (5 bases). V lost 5 bases and J 6 bases, leaving 16 bases between the germline ends. Germline V lookup: CDR1 MNHEY, CDR2 SVGAGI. This CDR3 spans 14 amino acids. The chain's CDR3 is CASSHSGTRDGYTF. The CDR3 DNA follows: TGTGCCAGCAGTCATTCCGGGACTCGGGATGGCTACACCTTC.

This clonotype has a single count. This sequence joins TRBV21-1 and TRBJ2-6; TRBD2 is taken as the D call from the table, unchecked against the DNA. TRBV21-1 is a pseudogene locus. CDR3 length: 17 residues. The CDR3 region is CASIQGRASSGANVLTF. The CDR3 DNA is TGTGCCAGCATTCAGGGCAGGGCCTCCTCTGGGGCCAACGTCCTGACTTTC.

This clonotype was found a few times. The chain employs TRBV7-9 and TRBJ1-1, with 7 bases that match TRBD1. Trimming cost V 5 bases and J 6 bases; bases outside gene matches: 9. This CDR3 has 14 amino acids. Germline loops: CDR1 SEHNR, CDR2 FQNEAQ (reference sequence). CDR3 sequence: CASSVQGSSSEAFF. The CDR3 DNA is TGTGCCAGCAGCGTACAGGGGTCAAGTTCTGAAGCTTTCTTT.

This chain links TRBV12-3 or TRBV12-4 with TRBJ2-5; no firm D call. Trimming stripped 3 bases from V and 3 bases from J, with 14 bases between. CDR3 length equals 15 residues. This chain's CDR3 is CASSLLGSSKETQYF. For the CDR3, the DNA is TGTGCCAGCAGTTTGTTAGGGTCATCGAAAGAGACCCAGTACTTC.

CDR3 sequence (DNA): TGTGCCAGCAGTACCGGGACAAAGTCCTACAATGAGCAGTACTTC. Its translation is CASSTGTKSYNEQYF. The rearrangement links TRBV27 to TRBJ2-1, with D tentatively TRBD1 (6 bases). With the DNA end fitting TRBJ2-7 better, the J assignment may be wrong. This CDR3 has 15 residues. Germline CDR1 reads MNHEY; CDR2 reads SMNVEV (reference sequence).

This clonotype has more than one count but fewer than ten. The chain combines TRBV3-1 with TRBJ2-3; possible D gene TRBD2, 6 bases. V was cut by 0 bases and J by 2 bases, with 9 bases left in between. This CDR3 spans 15 amino acids. Per germline, CDR1 LGHDT and CDR2 YNNKEL (reference sequence). This CDR3 is CASSQDLAVTDTQYF. The CDR3 nucleotides read TGTGCCAGCAGCCAAGATTTAGCGGTCACAGATACGCAGTATTTT.

This clonotype was observed a handful of times. The V call is TRBV2, the J call TRBJ2-3, with 14 bases matching TRBD2. The CDR3 runs 17 residues. Germline CDR1 is SNHLY and CDR2 is FYNNEI. The V gene end was trimmed by 11 bases and the J gene end by 3 bases; junction bases not matched to a gene: 13. The CDR3 loop reads CACTKWGTSGGTDTQYF. The CDR3 DNA reads as TGTGCCTGTACCAAGTGGGGGACTAGCGGGGGAACAGATACGCAGTATTTT.

This clonotype was detected only a few times. The V and J genes are TRBV5-1 and TRBJ2-5, with TRBD1 matching over 7 bases. Germline V gives CDR1 SGHRS, CDR2 YFSETQ. Trimming cost V 6 bases and J 4 bases; bases outside gene matches: 9. This CDR3 has 14 residues. In nucleotides, the CDR3 is TGCGCCAGCACTTTAGAAGGGGGCAGAGAGACCCAGTACTTC. Its translation is CASTLEGGRETQYF.